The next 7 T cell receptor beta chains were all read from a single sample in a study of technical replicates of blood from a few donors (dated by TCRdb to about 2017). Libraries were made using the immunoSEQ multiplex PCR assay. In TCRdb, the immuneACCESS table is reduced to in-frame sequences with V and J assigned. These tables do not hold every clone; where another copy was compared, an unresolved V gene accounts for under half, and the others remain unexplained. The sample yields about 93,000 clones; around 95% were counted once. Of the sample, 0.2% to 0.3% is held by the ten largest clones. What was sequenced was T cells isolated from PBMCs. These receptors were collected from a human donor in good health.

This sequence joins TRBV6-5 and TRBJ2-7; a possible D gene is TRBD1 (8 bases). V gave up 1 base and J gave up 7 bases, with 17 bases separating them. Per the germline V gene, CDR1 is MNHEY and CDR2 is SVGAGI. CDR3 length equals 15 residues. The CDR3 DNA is TGTGCCAGCAGTTACTATGCAACAGGGGGGGGTGAGCAGTACTTC. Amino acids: CASSYYATGGGEQYF.

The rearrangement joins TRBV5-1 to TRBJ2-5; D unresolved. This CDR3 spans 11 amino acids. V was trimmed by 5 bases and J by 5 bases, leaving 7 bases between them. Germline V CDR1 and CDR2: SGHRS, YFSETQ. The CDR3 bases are TGCGCCAGCAGTATGGAGGAGACCCAGTACTTC. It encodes CASSMEETQYF.

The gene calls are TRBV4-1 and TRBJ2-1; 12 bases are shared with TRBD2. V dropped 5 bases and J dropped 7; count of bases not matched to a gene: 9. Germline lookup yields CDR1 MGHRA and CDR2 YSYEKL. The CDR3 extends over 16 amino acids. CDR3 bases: TGCGCCAGCAGCTTAAGACTAGCGGGAGCTGTGAATGAGCAGTTCTTC. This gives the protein CASSLRLAGAVNEQFF.

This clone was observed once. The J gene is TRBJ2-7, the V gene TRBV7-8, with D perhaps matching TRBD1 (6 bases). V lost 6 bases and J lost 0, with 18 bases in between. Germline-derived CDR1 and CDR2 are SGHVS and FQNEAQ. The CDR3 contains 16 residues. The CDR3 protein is CASRLQTGRSSYEQYF. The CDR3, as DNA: TGTGCCAGCAGGCTTCAAACAGGGAGAAGCTCCTACGAGCAGTACTTC.

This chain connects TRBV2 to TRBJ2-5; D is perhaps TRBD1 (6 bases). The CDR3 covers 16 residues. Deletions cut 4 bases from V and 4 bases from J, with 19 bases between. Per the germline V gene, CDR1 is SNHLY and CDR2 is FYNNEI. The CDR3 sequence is CASSGMLPTGRETQYF. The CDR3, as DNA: TGTGCCAGCAGTGGAATGCTCCCGACAGGAAGAGAGACCCAGTACTTC.

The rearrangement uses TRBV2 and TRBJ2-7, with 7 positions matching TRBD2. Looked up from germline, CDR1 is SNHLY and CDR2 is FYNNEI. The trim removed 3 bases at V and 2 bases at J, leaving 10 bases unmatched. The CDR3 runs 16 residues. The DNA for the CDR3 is TGTGCCAGCAGTGAGGGGGGGACGGACTCGGCCTACGAGCAGTACTTC. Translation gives CASSEGGTDSAYEQYF.

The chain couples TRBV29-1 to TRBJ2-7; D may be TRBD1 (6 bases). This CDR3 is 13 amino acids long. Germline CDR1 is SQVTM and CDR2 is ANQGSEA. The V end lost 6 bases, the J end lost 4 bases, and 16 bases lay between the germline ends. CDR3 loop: CSVKTGRAYEQYF. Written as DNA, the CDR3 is TGCAGCGTCAAGACAGGAAGAGCATACGAGCAGTACTTC.